Below, 2 T cell receptor beta chains from the same sample are listed, as sequenced in a study of shared clonotypes between healthy human individuals. Assay used: immunoSEQ multiplex PCR; TCRdb lists only in-frame clones, some missing. The sample holds about 1 million clones; around 75% are singletons and the top ten take approximately 1.5%. The sample taken for sequencing was memory CD4+ T cells sorted from blood. Stated subset: CD45RA-negative fraction. The receptors come from a man aged 18 to 29 in good health.

This sequence joins TRBV6-1 and TRBJ2-7; D not certain. V shed 2 bases and J shed 3 bases, with 14 bases lying between them. Germline V gene sequence: CDR1 MNHNS, CDR2 SASEGT. This CDR3 has 15 residues. The CDR3 nucleotides are TGTGCCAGCAGTGAAATGAAGGCATTCTTCTACGAGCAGTACTTC. This gives the protein CASSEMKAFFYEQYF.

The V gene is TRBV5-4, the J gene TRBJ1-3; D not resolved. The CDR3 length is 12 residues. Germline assignment: CDR1 SGHNT and CDR2 YYREEE (reference sequence). V was shortened by 2 bases and J by 5 bases, with 5 bases between the two germline ends. The CDR3: CASSFDRNTIYF. The CDR3, as DNA: TGTGCCAGCAGCTTTGACAGAAACACCATATATTTT.